The clone carrying this T cell receptor (beta chain) was seen ten or more times. This sample stems from a study of neurological immune-mediated disorders. The CDR3 covers 13 residues. Trimming stripped 3 bases from V and 4 bases from J, with 12 bases between. The germline V gene encodes CDR1 DFQATT and CDR2 SNEGSKA (reference sequence). TCRdb passed the 5' RACE reads through MiXCR, listing each CDR3 protein once. The profile shows about 92,000 distinct CDR3 sequences, under 4.5% of them singletons. Sequenced input: PBMCs. J is TRBJ2-5 and V is TRBV20-1; possibly TRBD2 for D (5 bases). The TCR comes from a woman aged 45-59 years with multiple sclerosis. The CDR3 sequence: CSARFSGVETQYF. The DNA for the CDR3 is TGCAGTGCTAGGTTCTCCGGGGTAGAGACCCAGTACTTC.